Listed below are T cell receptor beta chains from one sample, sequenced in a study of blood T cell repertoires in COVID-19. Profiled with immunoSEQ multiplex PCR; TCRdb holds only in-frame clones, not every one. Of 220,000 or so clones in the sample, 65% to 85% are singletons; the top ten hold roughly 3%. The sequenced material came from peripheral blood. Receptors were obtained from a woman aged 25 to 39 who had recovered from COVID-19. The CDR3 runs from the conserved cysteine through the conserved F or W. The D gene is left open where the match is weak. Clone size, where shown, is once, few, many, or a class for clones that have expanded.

CASSLLRANEKLFF,TGTGCCAGCAGCTTACTACGAGCGAATGAAAAACTGTTTTTT,TRBJ1-4,TRBV11-2,NA,14,NA
CASSFTPSGRVDEQFF,TGTGCCAGCAGTTTCACTCCTAGCGGGAGAGTCGATGAGCAGTTCTTC,TRBJ2-1,TRBV28,NA,16,TRBD2
CASSTGASGNTIYF,TGTGCCAGTAGCACAGGAGCCTCTGGAAACACCATATATTTT,TRBJ1-3,TRBV19,NA,14,NA
CASSLITGHLNQPQHF,TGTGCCAGCAGCTTAATTACGGGACACCTGAATCAGCCCCAGCATTTT,TRBJ1-5,TRBV7-2,NA,16,NA
CASSPPGTDEQYF,TGTGCCAGCAGTCCGCCCGGGACTGACGAGCAGTACTTC,TRBJ2-7,TRBV12-3/TRBV12-4,NA,13,NA
CASSSNSRSYNSPLHF,TGTGCCAGCAGCTCTAACTCACGCTCCTATAATTCACCCCTCCACTTT,TRBJ1-6,TRBV5-4,NA,16,NA
CASSLGGLGIGQFF,TGTGCCAGCAGCTTAGGAGGGCTAGGGATAGGGCAGTTCTTC,TRBJ2-1,TRBV7-6,NA,14,NA
CAISESLGANEKLFF,TGTGCCATCAGTGAGTCACTCGGGGCTAATGAAAAACTGTTTTTT,TRBJ1-4,TRBV10-3,NA,15,NA
CASYGTGYTDTQYF,TGTGCCAGCTATGGGACAGGATACACAGATACGCAGTATTTT,TRBJ2-3,TRBV6-5,NA,14,TRBD1
CASSRGLARLSWHTEAFF,TGTGCCAGCAGCCGGGGACTGGCGCGTTTGAGTTGGCACACTGAAGCTTTCTTT,TRBJ1-1,TRBV7-9,few,18,NA
CASSLAVSSGNTIYF,TGCGCCAGCAGCTTGGCCGTCAGCTCTGGAAACACCATATATTTT,TRBJ1-3,TRBV5-1,NA,15,NA
CASSLPPRGGSGNTIYF,TGTGCCAGCAGCTTGCCCCCCAGGGGAGGGTCCGGAAACACCATATATTTT,TRBJ1-3,TRBV7-9,once,17,NA
CASSANRQGSYEQYF,TGTGCCAGCAGTGCGAACAGACAGGGATCCTACGAGCAGTACTTC,TRBJ2-7,TRBV2,NA,15,TRBD1
CASTNPGQGTEAFF,TGTGCCAGCACTAACCCAGGGCAGGGAACTGAAGCTTTCTTT,TRBJ1-1,TRBV2,few,14,NA
CASSRPTGVRETQYF,TGTGCCAGCAGTCGGCCAACAGGGGTACGAGAGACCCAGTACTTC,TRBJ2-5,TRBV25-1,NA,15,TRBD1
CASSDDFGRTDTQYF,TGTGCCAGCAGTGACGACTTCGGGAGGACAGATACGCAGTATTTT,TRBJ2-3,TRBV6-1,NA,15,TRBD2
CSVGLAGVYEQYF,TGCAGCGTTGGACTAGCGGGGGTCTACGAGCAGTACTTC,TRBJ2-7,TRBV29-1,NA,13,TRBD2
CASSNQGSHSRKEGYNEQFF,TGTGCCAGCAGCAACCAGGGTAGCCACTCCAGAAAGGAGGGCTACAATGAGCAGTTCTTC,TRBJ2-1,TRBV21-1,NA,20,NA
CASSLTNAGPDTQYF,TGTGCCAGCAGCTTAACTAATGCGGGCCCAGATACGCAGTATTTT,TRBJ2-3,TRBV11-2,NA,15,NA
CAISDGTGADEQYF,TGTGCCATCAGTGACGGGACAGGGGCCGACGAGCAGTACTTC,TRBJ2-7,TRBV10-3,NA,14,TRBD1
CASSQDTSEQYF,TGTGCCAGCAGCCAAGACACGAGCGAGCAGTACTTC,TRBJ2-7,TRBV3-1/TRBV3-2,NA,12,NA
CASSWDRGETQYF,TGTGCCAGCAGTTGGGACAGGGGAGAGACCCAGTACTTC,TRBJ2-5,TRBV28,NA,13,TRBD1
CATSDPGTSGSTDTQYF,TGTGCCACCAGTGACCCCGGGACTAGCGGAAGCACAGATACGCAGTATTTT,TRBJ2-3,TRBV24-1,NA,17,TRBD2
CASSAGQGGTDTQYF,TGTGCCAGCAGTGCGGGACAGGGAGGAACAGATACGCAGTATTTT,TRBJ2-3,TRBV6-4,NA,15,TRBD1
CASSSGTGLEQFF,TGTGCCAGCAGCTCCGGGACAGGGTTGGAGCAGTTCTTC,TRBJ2-1,TRBV5-6,NA,13,TRBD1
CASSSVADQETQYF,TGCGCCAGCAGCTCTGTGGCAGACCAAGAGACCCAGTACTTC,TRBJ2-5,TRBV5-1,NA,14,NA
CSAPKEGGRGEQYF,TGCAGCGCCCCCAAAGAGGGCGGCAGAGGGGAGCAGTACTTC,TRBJ2-7,TRBV29-1,NA,14,NA
CATQAGSSSNEQFF,TGTGCCACCCAGGCGGGGAGCTCGAGCAATGAGCAGTTCTTC,TRBJ2-1,TRBV2,NA,14,NA
CASSGISLAGGPTYEQYF,TGCGCCAGCAGTGGTATAAGTCTAGCGGGAGGGCCTACCTACGAGCAGTACTTC,TRBJ2-7,TRBV10-2,few,18,TRBD2
CASSLWREIRNEQFF,TGTGCCAGCAGCTTGTGGCGGGAGATCAGGAATGAGCAGTTCTTC,TRBJ2-1,TRBV5-6,NA,15,TRBD2
CSVVPGDYGYTF,TGCAGCGTTGTCCCAGGGGACTATGGCTACACCTTC,TRBJ1-2,TRBV29-1,NA,12,NA
CATSRNPLARGNEQYF,TGTGCCACCAGCAGAAATCCGCTGGCCAGGGGCAACGAGCAGTACTTC,TRBJ2-7,TRBV15,few,16,NA
CATSDPGLAGAYTQYF,TGTGCCACCAGTGACCCGGGACTAGCGGGGGCCTATACGCAGTATTTT,TRBJ2-3,TRBV24-1,NA,16,TRBD2
CASSYSREYGDGYTF,TGTGCCAGCAGTTACTCGAGGGAGTATGGTGATGGCTACACCTTC,TRBJ1-2,TRBV6-6,once,15,NA
CATSRDRASAYNEQFF,TGTGCCACCAGCAGAGATAGGGCTAGCGCATACAATGAGCAGTTCTTC,TRBJ2-1,TRBV15,few,16,NA
CASSEGARNTIYF,TGTGCCAGCAGTGAGGGGGCTAGGAACACCATATATTTT,TRBJ1-3,TRBV6-1,NA,13,NA
CASTGREVYEQYF,TGTGCCAGCACGGGGCGGGAGGTCTACGAGCAGTACTTC,TRBJ2-7,TRBV6-5,NA,13,TRBD2
CASSPRTGSSYNSPLHF,TGTGCCAGCAGTCCTCGGACAGGGAGCTCCTATAATTCACCCCTCCACTTT,TRBJ1-6,TRBV6-6,NA,17,TRBD1
CASSRRSGNTGELFF,TGTGCCAGCAGTAGGCGGAGCGGGAACACCGGGGAGCTGTTTTTT,TRBJ2-2,TRBV2,few,15,NA
CASRRAGTSGSSYNEQFF,TGCGCCAGCAGGCGTGCCGGGACTAGCGGGAGCTCCTACAATGAGCAGTTCTTC,TRBJ2-1,TRBV4-1,NA,18,TRBD2
CASSRIQGPEGNQPQHF,TGTGCCAGCAGCCGAATACAGGGCCCTGAGGGCAATCAGCCCCAGCATTTT,TRBJ1-5,TRBV4-2,NA,17,NA